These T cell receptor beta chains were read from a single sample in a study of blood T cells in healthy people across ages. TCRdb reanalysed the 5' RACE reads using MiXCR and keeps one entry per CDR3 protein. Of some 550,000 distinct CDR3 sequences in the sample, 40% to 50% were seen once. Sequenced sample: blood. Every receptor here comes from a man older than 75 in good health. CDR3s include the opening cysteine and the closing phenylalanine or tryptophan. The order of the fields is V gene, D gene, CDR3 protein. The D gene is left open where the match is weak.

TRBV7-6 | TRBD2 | CASSPSGTRTTDTQYF
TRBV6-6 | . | CASSYSSLGDSPLHF
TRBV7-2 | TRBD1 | CASSSYRPQGNEQYF
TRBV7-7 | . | CASSLAGQGLGSEQFF
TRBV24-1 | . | CATSAQTRTKFNEQFF
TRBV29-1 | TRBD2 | CSVVGTGGRKEQYF
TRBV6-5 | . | CASSDGGNYEQYF
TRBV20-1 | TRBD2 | CSARLAAAYNEQYF
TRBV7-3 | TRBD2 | CASSLRLAGVDEQFF
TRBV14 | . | CASSQEWSTYNEQFF
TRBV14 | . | CASSQGRAGGYEQYF
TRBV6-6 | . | CASSYPGGNYGYTF
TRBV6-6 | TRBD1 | CASSYPGGETEAFF
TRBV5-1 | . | CASKTGSSYEQYF
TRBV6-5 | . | CASSYSQGSNYGYTF
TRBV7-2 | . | CASSLGGGQTTDTQYF
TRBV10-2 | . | CASRDRSTSYEQYF
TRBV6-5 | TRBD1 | CASRPRQGLGEKLFF
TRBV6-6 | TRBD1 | CASTGTGGSNYGYTF
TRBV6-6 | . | CASSDWDSQETQYF